This record looks at one TCR beta chain sequence and its context. The sample originates from a study of T-cell memory formation after mild COVID-19. TCRdb fed the 5' RACE reads into MiXCR, producing one record per CDR3 protein. The sample contains over 450,000 distinct CDR3 sequences, 20% of which appear only once. CDR3 length: 19 amino acids. CDR1 and CDR2 from the germline V gene are MNHNS and SASEGT. Unmatched junction bases numbered 8, after V lost 1 base and J lost 2 bases. The receptor was isolated from an adult woman who had mild COVID-19 (a few samples of this study predate the infection). Cell type and time point are not known. The J gene is TRBJ2-3, the V gene TRBV6-1; TRBD2 aligns across 14 bases. Sequencing was performed on PBMCs or a T cell subset sorted from them (not recorded which). The CDR3 nucleotides read TGTGCCAGCAGTGAAGGGAGACTAGCGGGAGGGGGTTCCACAGATACGCAGTATTTT. Translating it yields CASSEGRLAGGGSTDTQYF.